One and the same sample provided the 7 T cell receptor beta chains below, sequenced in a study of monozygotic twins with cystic fibrosis. Sequencing used immunoSEQ multiplex PCR; TCRdb keeps in-frame clones, though not all of them. The sample has 15,000 to 25,000 clones, roughly nine tenths seen once. The sequencing sample was made of blood. The receptors originated from a girl aged 2 to 10 with cystic fibrosis.

The CDR3 nucleotides read TGTGCCAGCTTCCTAGCGGGGTGGAATGAGCAGTTCTTC. Protein sequence: CASFLAGWNEQFF. The V gene is TRBV5-8, the J gene TRBJ2-1; 9 nucleotides agree with TRBD2. CDR1 is SGHTS, CDR2 YDEGEE, per germline. Trimming took 7 bases from V and 7 from J; bases not matched to a gene: 6. The CDR3 extends over 13 amino acids.

This clone is a singleton in its sample. CDR3 DNA: TGTGCCAGCAGCTTTAGAAGGACTGGGGGGGACAGTGAGCAGTTCTTC. It codes for CASSFRRTGGDSEQFF. J is TRBJ2-1 and V is TRBV5-8; D is perhaps TRBD1 or TRBD2 (7 bases each). CDR3 size: 16 residues. Trimming removed 2 bases at V and 9 bases at J, with 21 bases between. Germline assignment: CDR1 SGHTS and CDR2 YDEGEE. Full variable domain (rest looked up from reference TRBV5-8 and TRBJ2-1): EAGVTQSPTHLIKTRGQQATLRCSPISGHTSVYWYQQALGLGLQFLLWYDEGEERNRGNFPPRFSGRQFPNYSSELNVNALELEDSALYLCASSFRRTGGDSEQFFGPGTRLTVL.

V usage is TRBV25-1 and J usage is TRBJ1-1; TRBD1 is a possible D gene (5 bases). V was cut by 5 bases and J by 4 bases, with 11 bases left in between. Germline CDR1 is MGHDK and CDR2 is SYGVNS. This CDR3 spans 13 amino acids. Here the CDR3 reads CASSPGRGTEAFF. In nucleotides, the CDR3 is TGTGCCAGCAGTCCGGGACGAGGCACTGAAGCTTTCTTT.

The chain employs TRBV7-9 and TRBJ2-1, with 11 bases aligning to TRBD1. Trimming took 5 bases from V and 5 from J; bases not matched to a gene: 5. This CDR3 has 15 amino acids. The germline V gene encodes CDR1 SEHNR and CDR2 FQNEAQ (reference sequence). DNA for the CDR3: TGTGCCAGCAGCCCCGGACAGGGGGCTCACAATGAGCAGTTCTTC. This codes for CASSPGQGAHNEQFF.

The V and J genes are TRBV7-9 and TRBJ1-3, with D maybe TRBD1 (5 bases). V was trimmed by 5 bases and J by 0 bases, leaving 20 bases between them. This CDR3 spans 18 amino acids. Germline CDR1 and CDR2: SEHNR and FQNEAQ (reference sequence). The CDR3 loop is CASSLAWDQTHSGNTIYF. In DNA form, the CDR3 reads TGTGCCAGCAGCCTCGCCTGGGACCAAACCCACTCTGGAAACACCATATATTTT.

The chain has TRBV5-1 and TRBJ2-3; no definite D call. The CDR3 contains 15 residues. CDR1 and CDR2 (germline): SGHRS, YFSETQ. Trimming stripped 0 bases from V and 0 bases from J, with 8 bases between. CDR3 sequence (DNA): TGCGCCAGCAGCTTGGAACCGGGTAGCACAGATACGCAGTATTTT. Translation gives CASSLEPGSTDTQYF. Full variable domain (rest looked up from reference TRBV5-1 and TRBJ2-3): KAGVTQTPRYLIKTRGQQVTLSCSPISGHRSVSWYQQTPGQGLQFLFEYFSETQRNKGNFPGRFSGRQFSNSRSEMNVSTLELGDSALYLCASSLEPGSTDTQYFGPGTRLTVL.

This clone came up a few times. V usage is TRBV5-4 and J usage is TRBJ2-7; D is perhaps TRBD1 (5 bases). This CDR3 comprises 15 residues. CDR1 is SGHNT, CDR2 YYREEE, per germline (reference sequence). Trimming took off 0 bases at V and 5 bases at J, with 15 bases between the two ends. CDR3 DNA sequence: TGTGCCAGCAGCTTGGTTCATCCAGGGATGGACGAGCAGTACTTC. It yields the protein CASSLVHPGMDEQYF.